This paragraph covers one TCR beta chain sequence. Its antigen remains unidentified. In germline, CDR1 is MGHRA, CDR2 YSYEKL. Trimming pared 3 bases from V and 2 bases from J, leaving 10 bases between. The CDR3 is made up of 15 amino acids. The record originates from a study of T cells in localized non-small cell lung cancer. Points from the study as a whole: Increased T cell density in blood showed an association with longer overall survival. Only one tumor region went through sequencing, so heterogeneity may still be there.

Libraries were prepared by immunoSEQ multiplex PCR; TCRdb keeps only in-frame clonotypes and omits some of them. The sample lists roughly 2,400 clones, less than 25% seen once, with approximately 19% in the top ten. The source of this sequence is a female donor with stage II lung adenocarcinoma. The genes are TRBV4-1 and TRBJ1-4; TRBD1 might be the D (5 bases). This specimen was normal lung tissue next to the tumor, taken before any cancer treatment. The CDR3 reads CASSHNWGTNEKLFF. As DNA, the CDR3 is TGCGCCAGCAGCCATAATTGGGGGACTAATGAAAAACTGTTTTTT.